The present entry profiles one T cell receptor (beta chain) with its context. Its antigen remains unidentified. The data belong to a study of Graves' ophthalmopathy and Graves' hyperthyroidism. The study, taken as a whole, reports: Classification of ophthalmopathy versus stable hyperthyroidism by a 13-signature model yielded under 90% sensitivity and around 76% specificity.

V lost 6 bases and J lost 4, with 13 bases in between. Germline loops: CDR1 MNHNS, CDR2 SASEGT. CDR3 length: 13 amino acids. The TCR beta CDR3 regions underwent amplification from RNA transcripts. Amplification began with first-round RT-PCR using HTBI primers, then second-round multiplex PCR was performed. A single record per CDR3 protein comes from TCRdb applying MiXCR to the multiplex PCR reads. The sample carries fewer than 650,000 distinct CDR3 sequences, 22% recorded once. The study recruited hyperthyroidism patients aged 18 to 65 who were newly diagnosed, under 2 months' duration. This chain links TRBV6-1 with TRBJ2-7; the D is unclear. The TCR comes from a woman aged 18-29 years with stable Graves' hyperthyroidism. Some clones in this sample may be carry-over from other donors' samples. The sequencing sample was made of peripheral blood. Written as DNA, the CDR3 is TGTGCCAGCAGCCCAGGCTTCGGGTACGAGCAGTACTTC. This gives the protein CASSPGFGYEQYF.